These T cell receptor beta chains were read from a single sample in a study of blood T cell repertoires in COVID-19. Only in-frame clones appear in the TCRdb table, and some are missing; sequencing was by immunoSEQ multiplex PCR. The sample comprises about 300,000 clones, 65% to 90% of which are singletons, and roughly 4% rests with the top ten. Sequencing was done on a sample of PBMCs or T cells enriched from blood (not recorded which). The source of these receptors is a man aged 25 to 40 who had recovered from COVID-19. CDR3s leave out the opening cysteine and the closing phenylalanine or tryptophan.

V gene: TRBV6-5
CDR3 protein: ASKGLAGTTGELF

V gene: TRBV12-3/TRBV12-4
CDR3 protein: ASSRGEAYEQY

V gene: TRBV7-9
CDR3 protein: ASSLGGRGYT

V gene: TRBV3-1/TRBV3-2
CDR3 protein: ASSQVLHYTEAF

V gene: TRBV5-1
CDR3 protein: ASGPGSREQY

V gene: TRBV6-5
CDR3 protein: ASSYGLGQQNTEAF

V gene: TRBV6-6
CDR3 protein: ASRQALDTGELF

V gene: TRBV4-1
CDR3 protein: ASSQEGAQPQH

V gene: TRBV14
CDR3 protein: ASSQELYTEAF

V gene: TRBV10-3
CDR3 protein: AISEPDRREPSYGYT

V gene: TRBV18
CDR3 protein: ASSGTGEAF

V gene: TRBV11-2
CDR3 protein: ASSLETGGRTDTQY

V gene: TRBV6-5
CDR3 protein: ASRPGQGIGEKLF

V gene: TRBV29-1
CDR3 protein: SVDRGTTGSGQPQH

V gene: TRBV2
CDR3 protein: ATSRSSGRANEQF

V gene: TRBV19
CDR3 protein: ASSPVGGPNEKLF

V gene: TRBV5-5
CDR3 protein: ASSSVGGPNEKLF

V gene: TRBV5-1
CDR3 protein: ASNGGTSGMSSYNEQF

V gene: TRBV24-1
CDR3 protein: ATFSFAGYT

V gene: TRBV7-2
CDR3 protein: ASSPNKNQPQH

V gene: TRBV19
CDR3 protein: ASSPTGTPYYEQY

V gene: TRBV2
CDR3 protein: ASQLQGVTNEKLF

V gene: TRBV5-4
CDR3 protein: ASSLRLAGSQETQY

V gene: TRBV11-1
CDR3 protein: ASSRGRLQETQY

V gene: TRBV7-9
CDR3 protein: ASSYQLAGAAGELF

V gene: TRBV15
CDR3 protein: ATSRDGLAGGPDTQY

V gene: TRBV13
CDR3 protein: ASSSRQGEQY

V gene: TRBV28
CDR3 protein: ASSLPPGQYSYEQY

V gene: TRBV14
CDR3 protein: ASSLDRTNSRLSEAF

V gene: TRBV21-1
CDR3 protein: ASSIFEQAGEGETQY

V gene: TRBV5-1
CDR3 protein: ASSLTGGNEQF

V gene: TRBV4-1
CDR3 protein: ASSQDGAEGQETQY

V gene: TRBV13
CDR3 protein: ASSLDSGGRSYEQY

V gene: TRBV10-3
CDR3 protein: AISEAETALPYNEQF

V gene: TRBV11-2
CDR3 protein: ASSPGATNEKLF

V gene: TRBV4-1
CDR3 protein: ASSPGLESTEAF

V gene: TRBV30
CDR3 protein: AWSAGGANEKLF

V gene: TRBV3-1/TRBV3-2
CDR3 protein: ASSHNARQGFSYEQY

V gene: TRBV6-5
CDR3 protein: ASSYSAHSTDTQY

V gene: TRBV4-1
CDR3 protein: ASSQGAGVGYEQF

V gene: TRBV5-1
CDR3 protein: ASRSYGEVTDTQY

V gene: TRBV9
CDR3 protein: ASSVAGVTYNEQF

V gene: TRBV6-5
CDR3 protein: ASSLSETQY

V gene: TRBV21-1
CDR3 protein: ASSLRGQKTNYGYT

V gene: TRBV18
CDR3 protein: ASSPLGGEAF

V gene: TRBV5-6
CDR3 protein: ASSLWGRQLYEQY

V gene: TRBV28
CDR3 protein: ATYSRGMNTEAF

V gene: TRBV19
CDR3 protein: ASSIQVDYGYT

V gene: TRBV18
CDR3 protein: ASSPDRGQAQY

V gene: TRBV28
CDR3 protein: ASSAPGQGREKLF

V gene: TRBV7-2
CDR3 protein: ASSLGNVGGRETQY

V gene: TRBV7-2
CDR3 protein: ASSLASGVETQY

V gene: TRBV7-2
CDR3 protein: ASSLVTEFNTEAF

V gene: TRBV18
CDR3 protein: ASSPGTSAGEKLF

V gene: TRBV11-2
CDR3 protein: ASSSHGGDGQF

V gene: TRBV27
CDR3 protein: ASSPRGSGRVSDTQY